Included here is one T cell receptor beta chain sequence, with context. This clone was observed a handful of times. Its recognized antigen is unknown. Base qualities are missing; no much larger clone stands one base away. The collaborating institutions used their own protocols to collect whole blood in K2EDTA tubes. Collaborator samples were shipped for TCRbeta analysis as frozen whole blood, isolated PBMCs, or DNA extracted from either sample type. The CDR3 contains 17 residues, cysteine and phenylalanine counted. The only DNA kept is the CDR3, 51 bases in frame from the first base. The germline V gene provides CDR1 SGHAT and CDR2 FQNNGV. V and J lose 2 bases and 2 bases, and a span of 13 bases separates them. TCRbeta CDR3 regions were amplified from genomic DNA by means of the immunoSEQ Assay, a bias-controlled multiplex PCR. In the paper's pipeline: The number of nucleated cells in each sample was estimated from the amplification of reference gene primers within the assay. Sequence reads were collapsed and filtered to measure the absolute abundance of every unique TCRbeta CDR3 rearrangement. For each sample, productive Simpson clonality was calculated by taking the square root of Simpson's diversity index across productive rearrangements. This immuneACCESS table, as held by TCRdb, lists in-frame sequences with V and J called but not all clones. Of the missing ones, under half trace to an unresolved V gene in checked studies; the others have no known cause. Clonal size and the V and J genes are those of that table, whereas D and trimming came from the DNA. This sample has about 140,000 clones in its table, and around four fifths of those were observed once. Jointly, the top ten make up less than 5% of the sample.

The record originates from a study of blood T cell repertoires in COVID-19 (TCRdb year 2020). In terms of the full investigation: The collaborator samples originated in the United States, Italy and Spain and spanned the acute and convalescent phases of COVID-19. The material from the prospective study consisted of cDNA or gDNA derived from T cells, B-cell-depleted T cells, or PBMCs. Subjects who had been exposed to COVID-19, were actively infected with it, or had recovered from it provided the deeply sampled blood TCRbeta repertoires that made up the dataset. The repertoires were released in a freely available public database intended as a resource for research on the immune response to SARS-CoV-2. The samples were drawn from two sources: the first 160 participants of the ongoing ImmuneRACE study, and approximately 1,300 subjects contributed by 6 global collaborators. The sample metadata nearly always contained a de-identified subject ID, COVID-19 status, age in years and sex. Where available, HLA class I and class II types were taken from metadata supplied by the sample provider and were not determined by assay-based typing.

Findings and caveats that apply to the study as a whole: How much clinical and demographic metadata was included differed by source and by participant, and the metadata was provided uncurated.

The rearrangement joined TRBV11-2 to TRBJ2-6; TRBD2 is perhaps the D gene, given 6 matching bases. This clonotype originated in a woman over 75 with acute or convalescent COVID-19. The material sequenced was peripheral blood. CDR3 protein: CASSLWGGSAGANVLTF. The sequenced DNA: TGTGCCAGCAGCTTATGGGGAGGTAGCGCTGGGGCCAACGTCCTGACTTTC.